Below are 5 T cell receptor beta chains sequenced from a single sample in a study of response to subunit inactivated influenza vaccine. TCRdb passed the RT-PCR reads through MiXCR, listing each CDR3 protein once. The sample lists about half a million distinct CDR3 sequences; about 7.6% were seen once. The sequencing here drew on PBMCs from blood, taken less than 30 months after vaccination. The receptors stem from a man aged 45-69 years who received an inactivated influenza vaccine.

The chain joins TRBV6-5 to TRBJ2-2; D is perhaps TRBD2 (5 bases). V was pared by 4 bases and J by 3 bases, with 6 bases between. This CDR3 has 13 amino acids. Germline assignment: CDR1 MNHEY and CDR2 SVGAGI. For the CDR3, the DNA is TGTGCCAGCAGTTGGACTGACACCGGGGAGCTGTTTTTT. As protein: CASSWTDTGELFF.

This clonotype came up many times. The chain carries TRBV5-1 and TRBJ2-2; D might be TRBD2 (5 bases). V lost 1 base to trimming and J lost 1 base, with 8 bases between them. Germline assignment: CDR1 SGHRS and CDR2 YFSETQ. CDR3 size: 15 residues. CDR3 nucleotides: TGCGCCAGCAGCTTGTCAGGAGGGAACACCGGGGAGCTGTTTTTT. Protein: CASSLSGGNTGELFF.

The V call is TRBV18, the J call TRBJ2-7; D possibly uses TRBD1 or TRBD2 (7 bases each). Germline lookup yields CDR1 KGHSH and CDR2 LQKENI. The CDR3 is made up of 16 amino acids. With 8 bases removed from V and 3 bases from J, the gap between germline ends came to 23 bases. The CDR3 nucleotides are TGTGCCAGCACTCCAAGGGGGCCAGGGGAGGGCTACGAGCAGTACTTC. Protein product: CASTPRGPGEGYEQYF.

In nucleotides, the CDR3 is TGTGCCAGCAGCTTATCGCGGACGCAAGAGACCCAGTACTTC. This sequence encodes CASSLSRTQETQYF. The chain joins TRBV7-2 to TRBJ2-5; no clear D gene. Trimming pared 2 bases from V and 2 bases from J, leaving 9 bases between. The CDR3 is 14 amino acids. CDR1 SGHTA and CDR2 FQGNSA come from the germline V gene.

This rearrangement joins TRBV15 to TRBJ2-3, with TRBD1 matching 8 bases. Germline lookup yields CDR1 LNHNV and CDR2 YYDKDF (reference sequence). The CDR3 covers 18 residues. J lost 2 bases, V lost 5 bases, and 15 bases had no gene match. The CDR3 sequence: CATSDTEIQGAFTDTQYF. The DNA of the CDR3 is TGTGCCACCAGCGATACTGAGATCCAGGGGGCGTTCACAGATACGCAGTATTTT.